The rows below give T cell receptor beta chains drawn from one sample of a study of T cells expressing NK-cell markers. TCRdb reprocessed the 5' RACE reads and keeps a single row for each CDR3 protein, giving no DNA. This sample's clone table lists 500,000 to 700,000 distinct CDR3 sequences. Sequences were obtained from blood T cells: a sorted CD56 or NKG2C T cell subset, CD4+ or CD8+ T cells, or bulk PBMC T cells (not recorded which). The receptors originated from a man aged 18 to 30 in good health. CDR3s include the opening cysteine and the closing phenylalanine or tryptophan. Each record gives: V gene, J gene, CDR3 protein.

TRBV28	TRBJ2-3	CASRGALAGGLADTQYF
TRBV3-1	TRBJ2-3	CASSGTRWAADTQYF
TRBV25-1	TRBJ2-7	CASRTSVYEQYF
TRBV6-1	TRBJ1-4	CASSFDRAGGEKLFF
TRBV6-1	TRBJ1-5	CASRGSGQGNQPQHF
TRBV7-6	TRBJ1-6	CASSLDGRAALHF
TRBV12-3/TRBV12-4	TRBJ2-1	CASSFSGRGGEQFF
TRBV5-1	TRBJ2-3	CASSLQQYSTDTQYF
TRBV6-5	TRBJ2-6	CASSLQGSRSGANVLTF
TRBV4-1	TRBJ2-3	CASSQRQGGTDTQYF
TRBV4-1	TRBJ2-1	CASSQDEIGVRYNEQFF
TRBV20-1	TRBJ2-1	CSARSRDRGSSYNEQFF
TRBV11-1	TRBJ2-3	CASSGGDWTGTPGTDTQYF
TRBV5-1	TRBJ2-3	CASSLAGIALNTDTQYF
TRBV25-1	TRBJ2-3	CASRGVGNTQYF
TRBV20-1	TRBJ1-5	CSASTGTGGYQPQHF
TRBV18	TRBJ2-1	CASSPEGQPNNEQFF
TRBV12-3/TRBV12-4	TRBJ2-7	CAITEGESYEQYF
TRBV19	TRBJ2-1	CASSHRGVSSYNEQFF
TRBV9	TRBJ2-7	CASSVSSSPTYEQYF
TRBV5-1	TRBJ1-6	CASSWGPGDNSPLHF
TRBV15	TRBJ2-1	CATSRSGQGDNEQFF
TRBV6-2/TRBV6-3	TRBJ2-5	CASSYGLAGGPRETQYF
TRBV5-5	TRBJ2-7	CASSSGIYPGLEEQYF
TRBV20-1	TRBJ2-5	CSADRDAGGGETQYF
TRBV29-1	TRBJ1-1	CSVDSGQGAPEAFF
TRBV5-1	TRBJ1-1	CASLPGVDTRNTEAFF
TRBV18	TRBJ2-1	CASSPLSGGDNEQFF
TRBV28	TRBJ2-7	CASSLTTSGTYEQYF
TRBV7-9	TRBJ2-7	CASSSVPTNPYEQYF
TRBV12-3/TRBV12-4	TRBJ2-5	CASSLAGPTYQETQYF
TRBV5-1	TRBJ2-7	CASSLAKGTSGSDEQYF
TRBV5-6	TRBJ1-5	CASSSFDRGGQQHF
TRBV29-1	TRBJ1-1	CSVAPGARTEAFF
TRBV10-3	TRBJ2-1	CAITSTGGPYNEQFF
TRBV5-1	TRBJ1-1	CASSLDAAGTGAEAFF
TRBV5-1	TRBJ2-5	CASSRTGDRADETQYF
TRBV5-1	TRBJ1-2	CASSGQGYGYTF
TRBV29-1	TRBJ2-1	CSGQAESYNEQFF
TRBV20-1	TRBJ2-3	CSARDRPSGRVGTDTQYF
TRBV12-3/TRBV12-4	TRBJ2-1	CASSLSEGVSFF
TRBV20-1	TRBJ1-4	CSADGQGTNEKLFF
TRBV7-9	TRBJ2-1	CASGTSVWAYEQFF
TRBV29-1	TRBJ2-1	CSVERSGRSYNEQFF
TRBV2	TRBJ2-1	CASSESWLELNEQFF